This paragraph covers one TCR beta chain sequence. Its specificity is unknown. Germline CDR1 reads SGHTA; CDR2 reads FQGTGA. The length of the CDR3 is 12 residues. V dropped 8 bases and J dropped 0 bases, with 7 bases sitting between them. The data were produced by immunoSEQ multiplex PCR, yet TCRdb's version contains in-frame clones alone and is incomplete. The sample shows about 5,200 clones, around 80% of them seen only once. The tumor samples were collected prior to definitive surgery or chemotherapy. This record comes from a study of high-grade serous ovarian cancer treatment subgroups. Across the study: Each sample yielded on average roughly 7,500 unique TCR beta rearrangements from roughly 15,000 reads.

Regarding the study as a whole: Repertoire similarity ranged about 0.095 to 0.8 between tumors of one patient.

This sequence joins TRBV7-3 and TRBJ1-1, with D hard to call. The sequence was collected from a human donor with high-grade serous ovarian cancer. Material: tumor tissue. The DNA for the CDR3 is TGTGCCAGCCAGGACCTGAACACTGAAGCTTTCTTT. Translated, it gives CASQDLNTEAFF.